This TCR beta chain was obtained from a study of T cells expressing NK-cell markers. Looking at the study overall: Each TCR beta repertoire originated in sorted T cells that were CD3+CD56+NKG2C+, CD3+CD56+NKG2C- or CD3+CD56-NKG2C+. Seropositivity for HCMV was found in seven of the eight sequenced donors, with one seronegative.

Of note for this clonotype: As yet, its antigen is unknown.

TCRdb re-analyzed the 5' RACE reads; it lists each CDR3 protein once, without DNA. The sample table includes roughly 300,000 distinct CDR3 sequences. Overall study results and limits: Leadership of the CD3+CD56-NKG2C+ fraction also belonged to these clonotypes in several donors.

This CDR3 region has 13 residues. Germline-derived CDR1 and CDR2 are MNHNS and SASEGT. The genes are TRBV6-1 and TRBJ2-7. Sample: blood T cells: a sorted CD56 or NKG2C T cell subset, CD4+ or CD8+ T cells, or bulk PBMC T cells (not recorded which). The TCR sequence derives from a woman aged 18-70 years in good health. This CDR3 reads CASRFDGTYEQYF.